The 10 T cell receptor beta chains below all came from one sample that was sequenced in a study of siplizumab effects on memory and regulatory T cells. Clones were read by immunoSEQ multiplex PCR, and TCRdb kept only the in-frame ones, dropping some. The data show about 26,000 clones, 70% to 85% seen once. The sequencing input was memory CD4+ T cells sorted from blood. These receptor sequences come from a human donor in good health.

J is TRBJ1-2 and V is TRBV19, with a tentative D call TRBD1 (5 bases). V was shortened by 7 bases and J by 4 bases, with 13 bases between the two germline ends. In germline, CDR1 is LNHDA, CDR2 SQIVND (reference sequence). This CDR3 is built from 13 residues. The CDR3, as DNA: TGTGCCAGTACTAGGGGCGCAGTCTATGGCTACACCTTC. Its translation: CASTRGAVYGYTF.

The chain joins TRBV5-6 to TRBJ1-1; D is unclear. V lost 4 bases and J 1 base, leaving 8 bases between the germline ends. CDR1 is SGHDT and CDR2 is YYEEEE in the germline V gene. This CDR3 has 13 amino acids. The CDR3 DNA reads TGTGCCAGCAGCAGGACGGGGAACACTGAAGCTTTCTTT. Its translation: CASSRTGNTEAFF.

In its sample, this clone was seen once. The chain couples TRBV11-2 to TRBJ2-5, with 11 positions matching TRBD2. With 0 bases clipped from V and 4 bases from J, the junction kept 1 base outside the gene matches. In germline, CDR1 is SGHAT, CDR2 FQNNGV. This CDR3 comprises 15 residues. The CDR3 is CASSLDGLAGETQYF. CDR3 nucleotide sequence: TGTGCCAGCAGCTTAGATGGACTAGCGGGAGAGACCCAGTACTTC.

The chain has TRBV7-8 and TRBJ2-1; 7 nucleotides match TRBD1. J gave up 3 bases and V 2 bases, and 7 bases lay outside the gene matches. Germline CDR1 reads SGHVS; CDR2 reads FQNEAQ. This CDR3 has 16 residues. The DNA for the CDR3 is TGTGCCAGCAGCTTAATGACAGGGATCTTCTACAATGAGCAGTTCTTC. It codes for CASSLMTGIFYNEQFF.

The chain uses TRBV11-2 and TRBJ2-1; 9 bases are a match to TRBD2. After removal of 0 bases from V and 6 bases from J, the junction contained 6 bases not matched to a gene. The CDR3 sequence is 16 residues long. Looked up from germline, CDR1 is SGHAT and CDR2 is FQNNGV. CDR3 in DNA: TGTGCCAGCAGCTTAGAGGGGGGACTAGCACTCAATGAGCAGTTCTTC. This translates into CASSLEGGLALNEQFF. The variable domain in full, with the rest retrieved from reference TRBV11-2 and TRBJ2-1, is EAGVAQSPRYKIIEKRQSVAFWCNPISGHATLYWYQQILGQGPKLLIQFQNNGVVDDSQLPKDRFSAERLKGVDSTLKIQPAKLEDSAVYLCASSLEGGLALNEQFFGPGTRLTVL.

This clone has more than one count but fewer than ten. V is TRBV6-5 and J is TRBJ1-1; tentatively, D is TRBD1 (5 bases). The CDR3 runs to 13 residues. V was clipped by 5 bases and J by 5 bases, with 12 bases between them. CDR1 MNHEY and CDR2 SVGAGI come from the germline V gene. The CDR3 DNA follows: TGTGCCAGCAGTGTCGGGGGTAGGACTGAAGCTTTCTTT. Its translation is CASSVGGRTEAFF.

The chain combines TRBV29-1 with TRBJ2-3; 9 bases are a match to TRBD1. Germline CDR1 SQVTM, CDR2 ANQGSEA. Unmatched junction bases numbered 10, after V lost 4 bases and J lost 5 bases. This CDR3 spans 15 amino acids. In DNA form, the CDR3 reads TGCAGCGTTGGCCCCGGGACAGGGTGGAAAGATACGCAGTATTTT. Translating it yields CSVGPGTGWKDTQYF.

The genes are TRBV5-1 and TRBJ1-1, with a weak D call TRBD1 (6 bases). Trimming took off 0 bases at V and 1 base at J, with 13 bases between the two ends. CDR1 and CDR2 from the germline V gene are SGHRS and YFSETQ. The CDR3 is made up of 16 amino acids. The CDR3 DNA reads TGCGCCAGCAGCTTGGGTGGGAGGGGGGAGAACACTGAAGCTTTCTTT. Amino acids: CASSLGGRGENTEAFF.

V is TRBV7-9 and J is TRBJ2-5, with TRBD2 as a possible D gene (5 bases). In germline, CDR1 is SEHNR, CDR2 FQNEAQ (reference sequence). This CDR3 region has 16 residues. V was clipped by 5 bases and J by 7 bases, with 23 bases between them. In nucleotides, the CDR3 is TGTGCCAGCAGCCCAAGAGGGTTGGGGTCCCCCATGACCCAGTACTTC. Its protein product is CASSPRGLGSPMTQYF.

The chain couples TRBV11-1 to TRBJ1-1; the D is unclear. This CDR3 contains 14 residues. CDR1 is SGHAT and CDR2 is FQDESV in the germline V gene (reference sequence). Trimming took off 0 bases at V and 1 base at J, with 6 bases between the two ends. CDR3 sequence reads: CASSLAAGNTEAFF. For the CDR3, the DNA is TGTGCCAGCAGCTTAGCGGCCGGGAACACTGAAGCTTTCTTT.